This T cell receptor (beta chain) was obtained from a study of blood T cell repertoires in COVID-19. Study in general: PBMCs, B-cell-depleted T cells, or T cells provided the cDNA or gDNA that made up the material.

The sample holds a few counts of this clone. CDR1 and CDR2 from the germline V gene are MDHEN and SYDVKM. CDR3 length: 17 amino acids. V shed 6 bases and J 0 bases; nucleotides not matched to a gene: 10. In the study's own analysis: Reference gene primer amplification in the assay estimated nucleated cell counts. The data were produced by immunoSEQ multiplex PCR, yet TCRdb's version contains in-frame clones alone and is incomplete. That table gives V, J and clone size, and the DNA gave D and trimming. In the table there are roughly 80,000 clones, 60% to 85% of which are singletons. The genes are TRBV28 and TRBJ2-5; 10 nucleotides line up with TRBD2. The sequence was obtained from a human donor in a cohort sampled during active COVID-19. Sequencing was performed on peripheral blood. The CDR3 DNA reads as TGTGCCAGCAGAACTAGCGGGGAATTGGTGAACCAAGAGACCCAGTACTTC. Its protein is CASRTSGELVNQETQYF.